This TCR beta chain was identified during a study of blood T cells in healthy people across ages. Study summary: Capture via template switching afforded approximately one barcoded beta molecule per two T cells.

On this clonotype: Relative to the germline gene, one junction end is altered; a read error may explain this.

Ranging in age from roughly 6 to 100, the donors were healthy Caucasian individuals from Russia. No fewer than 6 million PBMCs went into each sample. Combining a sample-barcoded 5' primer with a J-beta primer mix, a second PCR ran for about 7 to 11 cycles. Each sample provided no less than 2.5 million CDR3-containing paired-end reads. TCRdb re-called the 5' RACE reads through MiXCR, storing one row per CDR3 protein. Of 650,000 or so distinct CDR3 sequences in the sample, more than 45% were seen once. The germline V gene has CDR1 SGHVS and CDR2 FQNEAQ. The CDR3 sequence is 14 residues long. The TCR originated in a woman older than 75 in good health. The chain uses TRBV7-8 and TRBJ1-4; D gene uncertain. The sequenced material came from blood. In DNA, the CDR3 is TGTGCCAGCAGCTTGTCTACTGGGAATGAAGAACTGTTTTTT. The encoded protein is CASSLSTGNEELFF.